This TCR beta chain was observed in a study of CD8+ T cells in alopecia areata. The wider study: For the treated group, dosing was oral tofacitinib at 5 to 10 mg twice daily. A 6-month off-drug phase came after tofacitinib, which had lasted 6 to 18 months.

Overall study findings and caveats: Between patients, shared TCR sequences were less clear than in mice. This was possibly due in part to HLA diversity in the patient population. Greater clonality was observed in lesional scalp samples, especially alopecia totalis/universalis, versus normal scalp.

Sequencing relied on a cDNA template that was reverse transcribed from extracted RNA. Some clones are missing from TCRdb's copy, which holds only in-frame ones; the method was immunoSEQ multiplex PCR. The sample yields about 150,000 clones, about nine tenths seen once. As regards this clone: Its antigen is not identified.

This specimen consisted of CD8+ T cells sorted from blood, obtained at week 0. The clonotype was recovered from a human donor with alopecia areata.

The CDR3 protein is CASSSRGLTEAFF. The CDR3 DNA sequence: TGTGCCAGCTCGTCGAGGGGTTTGACTGAAGCTTTCTTT. This chain uses TRBV18 with TRBJ1-1; tentatively, D is TRBD1 (5 bases). V was pared by 6 bases and J by 5 bases, with 13 bases between. CDR3 length: 13 amino acids. CDR1 is KGHSH, CDR2 LQKENI, per germline. Complete variable domain (other parts from reference TRBV18 and TRBJ1-1): NAGVMQNPRHLVRRRGQEARLRCSPMKGHSHVYWYRQLPEEGLKFMVYLQKENIIDESGMPKERFSAEFPKEGPSILRIQQVVRGDSAAYFCASSSRGLTEAFFGQGTRLTVV.